This TCR beta chain was captured by sequencing in a study of blood T cells in healthy people across ages. The CDR3 loop spans 13 amino acids. Germline V gene data show CDR1 as SGHAT and CDR2 as FQDESV (reference sequence). The germline V and J ends were trimmed by 6 bases and 0 bases, with 9 bases remaining between them. It was with a sample-barcoded 5' primer and a J-beta primer mix that a second PCR of about 6 to 11 cycles was run. With 12 random nucleotides, a template-switch adaptor tagged each individual cDNA molecule. In TCRdb, the 5' RACE reads were re-called with MiXCR into one record per CDR3 protein. The table includes 650,000 to 950,000 distinct CDR3 sequences, around 43% detected once. The donors, all healthy, were Caucasians living in Russia, aged about 6 to 90.

The specimen was blood. V and J are TRBV11-1 and TRBJ2-7; a weak D match, TRBD2 (5 bases). The receptor comes from a man aged 60 to 69 in good health. In DNA form, the CDR3 reads TGTGCCAGCAGGGGAGCCATCTCCTACGAGCAGTACTTC. Its protein is CASRGAISYEQYF. The whole variable domain, filled in from reference TRBV11-1 and TRBJ2-7, reads EAEVAQSPRYKITEKSQAVAFWCDPISGHATLYWYRQILGQGPELLVQFQDESVVDDSQLPKDRFSAERLKGVDSTLKIQPAELGDSAMYLCASRGAISYEQYFGPGTRLTVT.